These 20 T cell receptor beta chains were sequenced from one sample in a study of cytomegalovirus exposure and HLA in healthy donors. Primers for the PCR totalled 60 Vbeta and 13 Jbeta. TCRdb keeps only in-frame clones here, not all; method: immunoSEQ multiplex PCR. The data hold over 110,000 clones, with roughly 77% observed a single time. The specimen sequenced was PBMCs. Receptors originate from a female donor in good health and CMV-seronegative.

V and J are TRBV27 and TRBJ1-4; 8 bases fit TRBD1. V shed 6 bases and J 11 bases; nucleotides not matched to a gene: 11. Germline CDR1 is MNHEY and CDR2 is SMNVEV (reference sequence). The CDR3 is made up of 14 amino acids. The DNA for the CDR3 is TGTGCCAGCAGCCGGGGACAGGTCCCTCAGAAACTGTTTTTT. This codes for CASSRGQVPQKLFF.

The chain carries TRBV5-6 and TRBJ2-6, with D unclear. Trimming stripped 0 bases from V and 4 bases from J, with 11 bases between. CDR3 length: 16 amino acids. Germline V gene lookup returns CDR1 SGHDT and CDR2 YYEEEE. The CDR3 DNA reads TGTGCCAGCAGCTTGGTTCAGGAATCCGGGGCCAACGTCCTGACTTTC. This encodes CASSLVQESGANVLTF.

This chain connects TRBV29-1 to TRBJ1-1; TRBD1 matches at 10 bases. The CDR3 runs 13 residues. Germline-derived CDR1 and CDR2 are SQVTM and ANQGSEA. The trim removed 7 bases at V and 5 bases at J, leaving 7 bases unmatched. The CDR3: CSGRDRGWTEAFF. The CDR3, as DNA: TGCAGCGGAAGGGACAGGGGTTGGACTGAAGCTTTCTTT. Using reference TRBV29-1 and TRBJ1-1 for the parts outside the CDR3, the full variable domain is SAVISQKPSRDICQRGTSLTIQCQVDSQVTMMFWYRQQPGQSLTLIATANQGSEATYESGFVIDKFPISRPNLTFSTLTVSNMSPEDSSIYLCSGRDRGWTEAFFGQGTRLTVV.

The chain uses TRBV7-2 and TRBJ2-3; D is possibly TRBD2 (5 bases). Trimming took 5 bases from V and 2 from J, leaving 11 bases between them. Germline V gene lookup returns CDR1 SGHTA and CDR2 FQGNSA. The CDR3 is 14 amino acids. This CDR3 reads CASSRTYNTDTQYF. The CDR3 region has the DNA TGTGCCAGCAGCAGGACTTATAACACAGATACGCAGTATTTT.

This chain joins TRBV6-1 and TRBJ1-6; a possible D gene is TRBD1 (5 bases). Germline V lookup: CDR1 MNHNS, CDR2 SASEGT. This CDR3 contains 13 residues. Trimming removed 6 bases from V and 7 bases from J, with 10 bases in between. The CDR3 protein is CASSIDRNSPLHF. The CDR3 DNA reads as TGTGCCAGCAGCATCGACAGAAATTCACCCCTCCACTTT.

The chain couples TRBV5-4 to TRBJ1-1; possibly TRBD1 for D (6 bases). The length of the CDR3 is 16 residues. V was trimmed by 4 bases and J by 3 bases, leaving 19 bases between them. Germline V gene sequence: CDR1 SGHNT, CDR2 YYREEE (reference sequence). CDR3 sequence reads: CASSHLTQGPYTEAFF. The CDR3 bases are TGTGCCAGCAGCCATCTGACCCAGGGGCCTTACACTGAAGCTTTCTTT.

V and J are TRBV28 and TRBJ2-7; 10 nucleotides match TRBD1. The germline gives CDR1 MDHEN, CDR2 SYDVKM. Germline trimming cut 2 bases from V and 4 bases from J; bases unmatched to any gene: 5. This CDR3 has 15 amino acids. CDR3 nucleotide sequence: TGTGCCAGCAGTTTACCGGACAGGGGGTGGTACGAGCAGTACTTC. It encodes CASSLPDRGWYEQYF.

This clone has only one observation. This chain connects TRBV5-1 to TRBJ2-5, with D maybe TRBD2 (6 bases). Germline-derived CDR1 and CDR2 are SGHRS and YFSETQ. This CDR3 comprises 13 residues. Trimming took 7 bases from V and 1 from J, leaving 11 bases between them. CDR3 residues: CASGGLLQETQYF. For the CDR3, the DNA is TGCGCCAGCGGGGGACTGCTCCAAGAGACCCAGTACTTC.

This chain uses TRBV30 with TRBJ1-1; D perhaps matches TRBD1 (6 bases). Per germline, CDR1 GTSNPN and CDR2 SVGIG (reference sequence). This CDR3 contains 15 residues. V was cut by 5 bases and J by 0 bases, with 16 bases left in between. The CDR3 nucleotides read TGTGCCTGGGGTCAACAGGGATTGTTGAACACTGAAGCTTTCTTT. Translating it yields CAWGQQGLLNTEAFF.

The chain links TRBV2 to TRBJ2-1, with 8 bases lining up with TRBD2. This CDR3 is built from 14 residues. J gave up 6 bases and V 7 bases, and 8 bases lay outside the gene matches. CDR1 SNHLY and CDR2 FYNNEI come from the germline V gene. CDR3 DNA: TGTGCCAGCATTCCGGGGGGGCTAAGCAATGAGCAGTTCTTC. Translating gives CASIPGGLSNEQFF.

The V call is TRBV9, the J call TRBJ1-1; D gene ambiguous. Germline lookup yields CDR1 SGDLS and CDR2 YYNGEE. The CDR3 spans 12 residues. V was trimmed by 4 bases and J by 1 base, leaving 5 bases between them. The CDR3 protein is CASSRGNTEAFF. In nucleotides, the CDR3 is TGTGCCAGCAGCCGCGGGAACACTGAAGCTTTCTTT.

The DNA for the CDR3 is TGTGCCAGCAGCTTGATGGGGCAGTTCTTAGAGACCCAGTACTTC. It encodes CASSLMGQFLETQYF. The chain links TRBV5-5 to TRBJ2-5, with D possibly TRBD1 on 5 matching bases. The germline V and J ends were trimmed by 1 base and 4 bases, with 14 bases remaining between them. Germline-derived CDR1 and CDR2 are SGHKS and YYEKEE (reference sequence). This CDR3 has 15 amino acids.

This clone came up a few times. V and J are TRBV9 and TRBJ2-1; D remains ambiguous. The V end was cut by 3 bases, the J end by 9 bases, with 7 bases between. CDR1 is SGDLS and CDR2 is YYNGEE in the germline V gene. This CDR3 region has 11 residues. The CDR3 nucleotides are TGTGCCAGCAGCGCCCACGGTGAGCAGTTCTTC. This translates into CASSAHGEQFF.

The chain is built from TRBV4-3 and TRBJ2-3, with D perhaps matching TRBD2 (5 bases). CDR3 length: 14 residues. Trimming removed 1 base from V and 5 bases from J, with 10 bases in between. CDR1 is LGHNA, CDR2 YSLEER, per germline. CDR3 in DNA: TGCGCCAGCAGCCAAGTAACTAGAGAAGATACGCAGTATTTT. It encodes CASSQVTREDTQYF.

The chain couples TRBV19 to TRBJ2-7, with 8 nucleotides matching TRBD1. This CDR3 comprises 15 residues. The germline V gene has CDR1 LNHDA and CDR2 SQIVND (reference sequence). V dropped 0 bases and J dropped 5; count of bases not matched to a gene: 6. The CDR3 here is CASSIERQGRDEQYF. The CDR3 coding sequence is TGTGCCAGTAGTATAGAAAGACAGGGGCGAGACGAGCAGTACTTC. Combining the CDR3 with reference TRBV19 and TRBJ2-7 gives the whole variable domain DGGITQSPKYLFRKEGQNVTLSCEQNLNHDAMYWYRQDPGQGLRLIYYSQIVNDFQKGDIAEGYSVSREKKESFPLTVTSAQKNPTAFYLCASSIERQGRDEQYFGPGTRLTVT.

V usage is TRBV4-1 and J usage is TRBJ2-5; D gene ambiguous. The V gene's germline CDR1 is MGHRA and CDR2 YSYEKL. This CDR3 spans 12 amino acids. The ends were cut back, 0 bases at V and 5 bases at J, with 4 bases in the middle. For the CDR3, the DNA is TGCGCCAGCAGCCAAGAGCGCGAGACCCAGTACTTC. Translated: CASSQERETQYF.

Regarding this clone: Other DNA sequences in this sample translate to the same CDR3. The gene calls are TRBV20-1 and TRBJ1-2; 10 nucleotides match TRBD1. The CDR3 has 11 amino acids. The trim removed 6 bases at V and 8 bases at J, leaving 3 bases unmatched. The V gene's germline CDR1 is DFQATT and CDR2 SNEGSKA (reference sequence). CDR3 nucleotides: TGCAGTGCCGACAGGGGGCGAGGCTACACCTTC. Translating it yields CSADRGRGYTF.

The V call is TRBV27, the J call TRBJ2-2, with 8 bases aligning to TRBD1. J gave up 2 bases and V 7 bases, and 12 bases lay outside the gene matches. The germline gives CDR1 MNHEY, CDR2 SMNVEV (reference sequence). The length of the CDR3 is 17 residues. The CDR3 sequence is CASTLWIDRGNTGELFF. The CDR3 DNA reads TGTGCCAGCACCCTTTGGATAGACAGGGGCAACACCGGGGAGCTGTTTTTT.

The chain uses TRBV7-3 and TRBJ1-2; D possibly corresponds to TRBD1 (6 bases). V shed 2 bases and J shed 2 bases, with 6 bases lying between them. This CDR3 has 13 amino acids. Germline loops: CDR1 SGHTA, CDR2 FQGTGA. CDR3 in DNA: TGTGCCAGCAGCTTAGGGACAAACTATGGCTACACCTTC. As protein: CASSLGTNYGYTF.

In the case of this clone: The junction departs from germline at one end; a sequencing error may be responsible. Other DNA sequences from this sample encode an identical CDR3 as well. J is TRBJ1-1 and V is TRBV6-5; weak D call: TRBD1 (5 bases). Germline V gene sequence: CDR1 MNHEY, CDR2 SVGAGI. The CDR3 has 14 residues. The chain's CDR3 is CASNPGGVNTEAFF. In nucleotides, the CDR3 is TGTGCCAGCAACCCGGGAGGGGTTAACACTGAGGCTTTCTTT.